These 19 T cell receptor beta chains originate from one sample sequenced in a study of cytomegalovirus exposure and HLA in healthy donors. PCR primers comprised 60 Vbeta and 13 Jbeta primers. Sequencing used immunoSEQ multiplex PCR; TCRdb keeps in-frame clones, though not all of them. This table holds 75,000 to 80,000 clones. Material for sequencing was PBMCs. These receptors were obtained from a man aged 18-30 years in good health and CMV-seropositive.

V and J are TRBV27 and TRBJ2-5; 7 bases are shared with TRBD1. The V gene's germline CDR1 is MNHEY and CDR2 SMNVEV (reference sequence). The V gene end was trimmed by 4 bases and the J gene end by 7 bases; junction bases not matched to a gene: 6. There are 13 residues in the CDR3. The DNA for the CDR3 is TGTGCCAGCAGTTCGACAGGGTGGGGGACCCAGTACTTC. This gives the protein CASSSTGWGTQYF.

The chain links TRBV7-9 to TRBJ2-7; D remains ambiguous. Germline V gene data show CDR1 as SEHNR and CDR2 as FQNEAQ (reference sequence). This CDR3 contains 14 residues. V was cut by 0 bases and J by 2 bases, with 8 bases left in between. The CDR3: CASSLAQQAYEQYF. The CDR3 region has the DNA TGTGCCAGCAGCTTAGCGCAGCAGGCCTACGAGCAGTACTTC. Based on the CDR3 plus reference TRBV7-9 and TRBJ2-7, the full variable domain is DTGVSQNPRHKITKRGQNVTFRCDPISEHNRLYWYRQTLGQGPEFLTYFQNEAQLEKSRLLSDRFSAERPKGSFSTLEIQRTEQGDSAMYLCASSLAQQAYEQYFGPGTRLTVT.

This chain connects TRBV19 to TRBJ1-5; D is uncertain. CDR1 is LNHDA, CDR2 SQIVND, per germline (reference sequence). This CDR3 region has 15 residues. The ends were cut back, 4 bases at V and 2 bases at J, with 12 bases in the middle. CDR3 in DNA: TGTGCCAGTAGTACGCGGTCTTTAGGCAATCAGCCCCAGCATTTT. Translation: CASSTRSLGNQPQHF.

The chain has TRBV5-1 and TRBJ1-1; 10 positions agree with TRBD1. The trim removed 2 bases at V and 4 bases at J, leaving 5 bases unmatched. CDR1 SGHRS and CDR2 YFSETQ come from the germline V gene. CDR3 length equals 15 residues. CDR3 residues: CASSFSGTGVTEAFF. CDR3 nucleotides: TGCGCCAGCAGCTTTTCCGGGACAGGGGTCACTGAAGCTTTCTTT.

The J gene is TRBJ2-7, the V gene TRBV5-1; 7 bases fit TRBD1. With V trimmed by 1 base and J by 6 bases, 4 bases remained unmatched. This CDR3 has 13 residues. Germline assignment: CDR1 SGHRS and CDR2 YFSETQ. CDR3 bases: TGCGCCAGCAGCTTGACCAGGGGGAGCGAGCAGTACTTC. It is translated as CASSLTRGSEQYF.

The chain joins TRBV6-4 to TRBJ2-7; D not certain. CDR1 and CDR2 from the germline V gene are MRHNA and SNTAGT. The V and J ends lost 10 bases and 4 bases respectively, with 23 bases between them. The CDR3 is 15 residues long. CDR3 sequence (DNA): TGTGCCATCACACATCACCGTCGGGTTGATTACGAGCAGTACTTC. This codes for CAITHHRRVDYEQYF.

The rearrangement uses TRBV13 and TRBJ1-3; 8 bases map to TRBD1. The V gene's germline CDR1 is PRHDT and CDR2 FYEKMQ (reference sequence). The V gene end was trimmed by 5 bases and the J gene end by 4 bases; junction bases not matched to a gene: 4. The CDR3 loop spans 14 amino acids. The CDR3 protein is CASSPRTGGNTIYF. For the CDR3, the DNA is TGTGCCAGCAGCCCAAGGACAGGGGGAAACACCATATATTTT. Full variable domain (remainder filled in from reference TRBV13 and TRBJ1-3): AAGVIQSPRHLIKEKRETATLKCYPIPRHDTVYWYQQGPGQDPQFLISFYEKMQSDKGSIPDRFSAQQFSDYHSELNMSSLELGDSALYFCASSPRTGGNTIYFGEGSWLTVV.

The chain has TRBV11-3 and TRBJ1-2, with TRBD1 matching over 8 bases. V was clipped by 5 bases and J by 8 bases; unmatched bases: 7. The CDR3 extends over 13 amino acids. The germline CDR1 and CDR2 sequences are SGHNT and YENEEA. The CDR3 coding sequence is TGTGCCAGCAGCGATGGGACAGGTAACGGCTACACCTTC. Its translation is CASSDGTGNGYTF.

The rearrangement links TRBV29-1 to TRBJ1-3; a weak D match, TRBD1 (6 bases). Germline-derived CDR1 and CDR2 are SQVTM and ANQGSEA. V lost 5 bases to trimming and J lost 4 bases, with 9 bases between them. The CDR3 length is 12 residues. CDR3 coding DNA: TGCAGCGTTACCGGACAGGGAAACACCATATATTTT. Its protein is CSVTGQGNTIYF.

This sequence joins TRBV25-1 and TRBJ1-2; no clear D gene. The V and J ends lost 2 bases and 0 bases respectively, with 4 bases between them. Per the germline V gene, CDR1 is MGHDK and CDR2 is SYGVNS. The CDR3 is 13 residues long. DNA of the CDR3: TGTGCCAGCAGTGAAACAACTAACTATGGCTACACCTTC. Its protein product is CASSETTNYGYTF.

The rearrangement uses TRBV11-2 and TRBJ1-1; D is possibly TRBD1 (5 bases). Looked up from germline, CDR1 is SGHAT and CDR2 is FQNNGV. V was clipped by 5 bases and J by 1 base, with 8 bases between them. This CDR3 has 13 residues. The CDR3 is CASSAGPNTEAFF. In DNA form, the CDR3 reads TGTGCCAGCAGCGCGGGGCCGAACACTGAAGCTTTCTTT.

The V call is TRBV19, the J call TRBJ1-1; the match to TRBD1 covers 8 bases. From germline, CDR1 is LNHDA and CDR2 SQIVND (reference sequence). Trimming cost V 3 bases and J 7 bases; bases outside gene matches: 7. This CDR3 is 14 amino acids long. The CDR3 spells CASSMWTGNNEAFF. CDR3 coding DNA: TGTGCCAGTAGTATGTGGACAGGGAATAATGAAGCTTTCTTT.

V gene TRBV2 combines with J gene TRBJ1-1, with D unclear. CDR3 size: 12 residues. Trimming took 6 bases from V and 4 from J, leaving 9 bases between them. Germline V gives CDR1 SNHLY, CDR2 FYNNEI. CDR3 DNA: TGTGCCAGCAGCGTTCAGCGCACTGAAGCTTTCTTT. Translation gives CASSVQRTEAFF.

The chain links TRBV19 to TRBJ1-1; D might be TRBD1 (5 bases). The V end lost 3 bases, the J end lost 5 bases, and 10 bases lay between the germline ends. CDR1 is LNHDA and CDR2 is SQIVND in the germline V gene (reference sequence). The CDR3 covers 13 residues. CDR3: CASSMGRGTEAFF. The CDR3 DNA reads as TGTGCCAGTAGTATGGGACGGGGGACTGAAGCTTTCTTT.

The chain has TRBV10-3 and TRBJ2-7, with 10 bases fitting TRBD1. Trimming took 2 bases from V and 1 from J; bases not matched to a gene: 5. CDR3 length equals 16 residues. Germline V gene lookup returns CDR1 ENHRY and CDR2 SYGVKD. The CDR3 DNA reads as TGTGCCATCAGTGAGGTACGGGACAGGGGATCCTACGAGCAGTACTTC. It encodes CAISEVRDRGSYEQYF.

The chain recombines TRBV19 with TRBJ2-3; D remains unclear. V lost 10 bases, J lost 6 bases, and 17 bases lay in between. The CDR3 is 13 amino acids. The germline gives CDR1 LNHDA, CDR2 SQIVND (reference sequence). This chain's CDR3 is CATQTQIRDTQYF. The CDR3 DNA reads TGTGCCACCCAAACACAGATCAGGGATACGCAGTATTTT.

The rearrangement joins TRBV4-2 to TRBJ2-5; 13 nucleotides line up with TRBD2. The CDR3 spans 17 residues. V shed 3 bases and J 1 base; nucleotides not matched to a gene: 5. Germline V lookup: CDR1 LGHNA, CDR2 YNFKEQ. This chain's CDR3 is CASSQPTSGGVQETQYF. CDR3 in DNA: TGTGCCAGCAGCCAGCCCACTAGCGGGGGGGTCCAAGAGACCCAGTACTTC.

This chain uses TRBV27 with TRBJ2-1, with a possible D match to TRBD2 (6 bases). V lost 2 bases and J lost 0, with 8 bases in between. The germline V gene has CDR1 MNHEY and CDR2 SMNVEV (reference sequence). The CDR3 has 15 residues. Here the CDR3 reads CASSLGGNSYNEQFF. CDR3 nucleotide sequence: TGTGCCAGCAGTTTAGGCGGGAACTCCTACAATGAGCAGTTCTTC.

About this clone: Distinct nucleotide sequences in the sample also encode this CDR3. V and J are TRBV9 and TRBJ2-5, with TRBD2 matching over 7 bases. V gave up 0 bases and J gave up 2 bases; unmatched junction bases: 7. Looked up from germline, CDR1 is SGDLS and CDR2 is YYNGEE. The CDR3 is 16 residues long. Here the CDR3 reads CASSVGPAGLQETQYF. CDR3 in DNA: TGTGCCAGCAGCGTAGGTCCAGCGGGGCTGCAAGAGACCCAGTACTTC.